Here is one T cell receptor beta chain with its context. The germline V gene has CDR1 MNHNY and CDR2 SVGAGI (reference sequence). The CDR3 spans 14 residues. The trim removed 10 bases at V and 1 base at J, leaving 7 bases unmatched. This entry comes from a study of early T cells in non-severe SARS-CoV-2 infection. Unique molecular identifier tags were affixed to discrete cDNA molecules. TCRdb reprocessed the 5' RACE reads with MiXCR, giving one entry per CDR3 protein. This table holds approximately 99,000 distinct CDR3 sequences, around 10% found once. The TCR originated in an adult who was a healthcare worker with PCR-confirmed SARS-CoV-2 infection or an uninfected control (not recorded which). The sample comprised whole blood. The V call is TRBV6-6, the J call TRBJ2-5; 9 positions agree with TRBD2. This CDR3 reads CAIRLAAIQETQYF. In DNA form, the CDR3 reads TGTGCCATACGACTAGCGGCCATCCAAGAGACCCAGTACTTC.